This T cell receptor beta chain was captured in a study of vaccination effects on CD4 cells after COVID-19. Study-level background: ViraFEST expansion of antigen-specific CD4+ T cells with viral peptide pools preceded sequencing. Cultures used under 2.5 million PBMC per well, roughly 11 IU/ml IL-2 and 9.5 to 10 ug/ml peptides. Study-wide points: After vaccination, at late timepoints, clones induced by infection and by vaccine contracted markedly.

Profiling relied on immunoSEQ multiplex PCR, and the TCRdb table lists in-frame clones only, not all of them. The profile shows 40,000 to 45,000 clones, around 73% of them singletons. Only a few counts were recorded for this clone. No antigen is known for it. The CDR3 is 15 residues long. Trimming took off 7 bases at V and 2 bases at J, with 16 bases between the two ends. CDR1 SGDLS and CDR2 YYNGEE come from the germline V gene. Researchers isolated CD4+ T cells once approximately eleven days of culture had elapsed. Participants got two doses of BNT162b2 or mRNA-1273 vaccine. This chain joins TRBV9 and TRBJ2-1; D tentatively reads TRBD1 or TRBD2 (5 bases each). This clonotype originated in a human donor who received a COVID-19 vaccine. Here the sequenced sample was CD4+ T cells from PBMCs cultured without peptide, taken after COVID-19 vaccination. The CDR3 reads CASADRGDAYNEQFF. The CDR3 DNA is TGTGCCAGCGCTGACCGAGGGGATGCCTACAATGAGCAGTTCTTC.